A single sample gave rise to the 24 T cell receptor beta chains below, sequenced in a study of chemoradiotherapy in HPV16-positive cancers. Data came from immunoSEQ multiplex PCR; TCRdb stores just in-frame clones and leaves some out. Of more than 7,500 clones in the sample, around 75% are singletons; the top ten hold around 8.5%. This specimen was collected from a patient who underwent chemoradiotherapy. All receptors come from a human donor with HPV-associated anogenital cancer.

Only one count was recorded for this clone. J is TRBJ2-7 and V is TRBV27; 12 bases align to TRBD2. CDR3 length: 17 residues. Germline CDR1 MNHEY, CDR2 SMNVEV (reference sequence). J gave up 6 bases and V 5 bases, and 14 bases lay outside the gene matches. The CDR3 reads CASSPRLTSGRALEQYF. CDR3 DNA: TGTGCCAGCAGTCCCCGACTGACTAGCGGGAGAGCTCTCGAGCAGTACTTC.

This clone was seen more than once but under ten times. J is TRBJ1-2 and V is TRBV2, with D hard to call. V lost 2 bases, J lost 7 bases, and 17 bases lay in between. Germline V CDR1 and CDR2: SNHLY, FYNNEI. The CDR3 contains 15 residues. CDR3 coding DNA: TGTGCCAGCAGTGAATGGAGCCCGCGCGATAGTGGCTACACCTTC. This sequence encodes CASSEWSPRDSGYTF.

V is TRBV2 and J is TRBJ2-5; 7 bases are a match to TRBD1. The J call is doubtful: the DNA matches TRBJ2-7 better. The CDR3 spans 15 residues. CDR1 and CDR2 (germline): SNHLY, FYNNEI. This CDR3 reads CASSFPSDRPYEQYF. The CDR3 DNA reads as TGTGCCAGCAGTTTCCCCTCGGACAGGCCCTACGAGCAGTACTTC.

The V and J genes are TRBV18 and TRBJ1-1; 9 positions match TRBD1. V trimming: 3 bases; J trimming: 4 bases; junction bases outside the gene matches: 9. Germline V gives CDR1 KGHSH, CDR2 LQKENI. The length of the CDR3 is 16 residues. This CDR3 is CASSPRTGEFGTEAFF. CDR3 sequence (DNA): TGTGCCAGCTCACCGCGGACAGGGGAGTTTGGCACTGAAGCTTTCTTT.

Note on this clone: A read error may produce the germline difference seen at one junction end. The chain links TRBV7-7 to TRBJ2-2; D may be TRBD1 or TRBD2 (5 bases each). The CDR3 loop spans 14 amino acids. The germline CDR1 and CDR2 sequences are SSHAT and FNYEAQ (reference sequence). CDR3: CASSLVGTGGELFF. CDR3 bases: TGTGCTAGCAGCTTAGTTGGGACCGGCGGGGAGCTGTTTTTT.

This clone was detected only a few times. The chain recombines TRBV5-1 with TRBJ1-4, with D perhaps TRBD1 (5 bases). V lost 3 bases and J lost 4, with 7 bases in between. The CDR3 has 13 residues. Per germline, CDR1 SGHRS and CDR2 YFSETQ. The CDR3 nucleotides read TGCGCCAGCAGCTACGACAGTAATGAAAAACTGTTTTTT. Residues: CASSYDSNEKLFF.

A few counts support this clone. The J gene is TRBJ1-2, the V gene TRBV6-1; D is undetermined. The CDR3 has 15 residues. V was cut by 3 bases and J by 1 base, with 12 bases left in between. CDR1 and CDR2 from the germline V gene are MNHNS and SASEGT. The CDR3 nucleotides read TGTGCCAGCAGTGAGCGAGGGCATGATAACTATGGCTACACCTTC. Translated: CASSERGHDNYGYTF.

This clone was picked up one time. The V gene is TRBV9, the J gene TRBJ2-5; D is unresolved. Deletions cut 4 bases from V and 12 bases from J, with 19 bases between. Germline-derived CDR1 and CDR2 are SGDLS and YYNGEE. There are 13 residues in the CDR3. As DNA, the CDR3 is TGTGCCAGCAGCCAACCCTCGACGGAACAGAAGTACTTC. Protein sequence: CASSQPSTEQKYF.

J is TRBJ2-3 and V is TRBV9; 8 bases line up with TRBD1. Germline CDR1 is SGDLS and CDR2 is YYNGEE. The J segment lost 0 bases and the V segment lost 3 bases, leaving 3 bases of the junction unmatched. This CDR3 contains 15 residues. In DNA form, the CDR3 reads TGTGCCAGCAGCGAACGACAGGGGAGCACAGATACGCAGTATTTT. Protein sequence: CASSERQGSTDTQYF.

The chain carries TRBV25-1 and TRBJ2-2; D call uncertain. Germline V CDR1 and CDR2: MGHDK, SYGVNS. Trimming took 4 bases from V and 1 from J, leaving 16 bases between them. The CDR3 is 17 residues long. CDR3 residues: CASSGPFQERNTGELFF. In nucleotides, the CDR3 is TGTGCCAGCAGTGGCCCTTTTCAGGAGAGGAACACCGGGGAGCTGTTTTTT.

V is TRBV7-2 and J is TRBJ1-5; 10 bases map to TRBD1. Germline V gene sequence: CDR1 SGHTA, CDR2 FQGNSA. CDR3 size: 14 residues. V shed 6 bases and J 4 bases; nucleotides not matched to a gene: 3. The CDR3, as DNA: TGTGCCAGCAGTCGGACAGGGGGGAATCAGCCCCAGCATTTT. Amino acid sequence: CASSRTGGNQPQHF. Filled out from reference TRBV7-2 and TRBJ1-5, the complete variable domain reads GAGVSQSPSNKVTEKGKDVELRCDPISGHTALYWYRQSLGQGLEFLIYFQGNSAPDKSGLPSDRFSAERTGGSVSTLTIQRTQQEDSAVYLCASSRTGGNQPQHFGDGTRLSIL.

The CDR3 loop is CASSGRDGSTEAFF. The CDR3 nucleotides are TGTGCCAGCAGTGGGAGGGATGGTAGCACTGAAGCTTTCTTT. This chain uses TRBV6-1 with TRBJ1-1; no clear D gene. V was clipped by 4 bases and J by 4 bases, with 13 bases between them. Germline CDR1 MNHNS, CDR2 SASEGT. The CDR3 loop spans 14 amino acids.

The chain has TRBV6-5 and TRBJ2-7, with TRBD1 as a possible D gene (6 bases). Per the germline V gene, CDR1 is MNHEY and CDR2 is SVGAGI. The CDR3 spans 14 residues. The ends were cut back, 2 bases at V and 7 bases at J, with 15 bases in the middle. The CDR3 sequence is CASSYSQGTLEQYF. In nucleotides, the CDR3 is TGTGCCAGCAGTTACAGCCAGGGGACCCTGGAGCAGTACTTC.

This clone was found a few times. The gene calls are TRBV6-1 and TRBJ1-1; tentative D call: TRBD1 (5 bases). Germline CDR1 MNHNS, CDR2 SASEGT. The germline V and J ends were trimmed by 6 bases and 0 bases, with 11 bases remaining between them. The length of the CDR3 is 14 residues. DNA of the CDR3: TGTGCCAGCAGGGACAAGAGAATGAACACTGAAGCTTTCTTT. Translated: CASRDKRMNTEAFF.

The chain couples TRBV11-2 to TRBJ2-1, with D unresolved. V was clipped by 3 bases and J by 1 base, with 4 bases between them. Germline CDR1 SGHAT, CDR2 FQNNGV. The CDR3 consists of 13 residues. In nucleotides, the CDR3 is TGTGCCAGCAGCTTTTCGTCCTACAATGAGCAGTTCTTC. Its translation: CASSFSSYNEQFF. The variable domain in full, with the rest retrieved from reference TRBV11-2 and TRBJ2-1, is EAGVAQSPRYKIIEKRQSVAFWCNPISGHATLYWYQQILGQGPKLLIQFQNNGVVDDSQLPKDRFSAERLKGVDSTLKIQPAKLEDSAVYLCASSFSSYNEQFFGPGTRLTVL.

The V and J genes are TRBV21-1 and TRBJ2-7; TRBD2 reflects the table's D call only, with no check against the DNA. TRBV21-1 is a recognized pseudogene. The CDR3 is 11 amino acids. The CDR3 is CAKPATGEQYF. In nucleotides, the CDR3 is TGTGCCAAACCAGCTACGGGCGAGCAGTACTTC.

The CDR3 protein is CATRTGANTEAFF. The CDR3 nucleotides are TGTGCCACCCGGACAGGGGCGAACACTGAAGCTTTCTTT. The chain has TRBV7-6 and TRBJ1-1, with 9 bases aligning to TRBD1. V was clipped by 10 bases and J by 1 base; unmatched bases: 4. The CDR3 is made up of 13 amino acids. From germline, CDR1 is SGHVS and CDR2 FNYEAQ.

This chain links TRBV7-9 with TRBJ1-4, with D perhaps matching TRBD1 (6 bases). The CDR3 spans 14 residues. Trimming removed 4 bases at V and 5 bases at J, with 11 bases between. CDR1 and CDR2 from the germline V gene are SEHNR and FQNEAQ (reference sequence). In nucleotides, the CDR3 is TGTGCCAGCAGCTCTTGGACAGAAAATGAAAAACTGTTTTTT. As protein: CASSSWTENEKLFF.

The V and J genes are TRBV5-4 and TRBJ2-5, with a weak D call TRBD1 (6 bases). Germline values: CDR1 SGHNT, CDR2 YYREEE (reference sequence). Deletions cut 4 bases from V and 2 bases from J, with 18 bases between. This CDR3 has 16 residues. The CDR3, as DNA: TGTGCCAGCAGCCTGCCGCGATTTGGACAGCAAGAGACCCAGTACTTC. Protein product: CASSLPRFGQQETQYF.

The chain has TRBV7-2 and TRBJ2-1; 12 positions match TRBD2. J was trimmed by 4 bases and V by 3 bases; bases with no gene match: 4. Germline V CDR1 and CDR2: SGHTA, FQGNSA. This CDR3 has 16 amino acids. Written as DNA, the CDR3 is TGTGCCAGCAGCTTGCTAGCGGGAGGGGGATACAATGAGCAGTTCTTC. Translating it yields CASSLLAGGGYNEQFF.

The chain combines TRBV19 with TRBJ2-1; D might be TRBD1 (6 bases). The length of the CDR3 is 15 residues. Germline values: CDR1 LNHDA, CDR2 SQIVND (reference sequence). V was trimmed by 6 bases and J by 0 bases, leaving 12 bases between them. CDR3 residues: CASRQDRSSYNEQFF. In nucleotides, the CDR3 is TGTGCCAGTAGACAAGACAGGAGCTCCTACAATGAGCAGTTCTTC.

This clone was observed a few times. The V gene is TRBV7-9, the J gene TRBJ1-1; the D gene is possibly TRBD1 (5 bases). This CDR3 has 14 amino acids. Trimming took 5 bases from V and 8 from J, leaving 18 bases between them. Germline values: CDR1 SEHNR, CDR2 FQNEAQ (reference sequence). CDR3 nucleotide sequence: TGTGCCAGCAGCCCTGGGGGGGTCTTTGCCGAAGCTTTCTTT. Translating it yields CASSPGGVFAEAFF.

J is TRBJ1-1 and V is TRBV11-2; D uncertain. The germline V and J ends were trimmed by 4 bases and 5 bases, with 17 bases remaining between them. The CDR3 is made up of 15 amino acids. Looked up from germline, CDR1 is SGHAT and CDR2 is FQNNGV. CDR3 sequence reads: CASSSTRGSGTEAFF. DNA of the CDR3: TGTGCCAGCAGCTCTACCCGTGGCTCCGGGACTGAAGCTTTCTTT.

The chain uses TRBV9 and TRBJ1-1, with D possibly matching TRBD1 (5 bases). V lost 0 bases and J lost 3, with 9 bases in between. The CDR3 is 14 amino acids. In germline, CDR1 is SGDLS, CDR2 YYNGEE. Here the CDR3 DNA reads TGTGCCAGCAGCGTAGATATAGGGGACACTGAAGCTTTCTTT. Translation gives CASSVDIGDTEAFF.